This T cell receptor (beta chain) was observed in a study of OX40 agonist ivuxolimab in advanced cancers. A history of autoimmune disease or systemic immunosuppression excluded patients. TCRdb's table, derived via immunoSEQ multiplex PCR, lists solely in-frame clones and lacks some. This sample carries tens of thousands of clones, around 84% of them seen once, and the ten largest clones take just under 2%. Study observations and caveats: Low normalized clonal expansion also occurred in some nonresponding patients. At 0.1 to 3.0 mg/kg, clonal expansion of CD4+ and CD8+ blood T cells had occurred by week 6.

Worth noting for this clone: Its cognate antigen is unknown.

The TCR comes from an adult with an advanced solid tumor such as melanoma, head and neck, liver or kidney cancer. This specimen was CD4+ or CD8+ T cells sorted from blood, taken in a trial of the OX40 agonist ivuxolimab.

CDR3 coding DNA: TGTGCCAGCAAACGGAGTTACTCCTACAATGAGCAGTTCTTC. This translates into CASKRSYSYNEQFF. The rearrangement uses TRBV6-6 and TRBJ2-1; D is ambiguous. V was cut by 7 bases and J by 0 bases, with 10 bases left in between. The CDR3 totals 14 residues. Germline CDR1 MNHNY, CDR2 SVGAGI (reference sequence).